The 31 T cell receptor beta chains below all came from one sample that was sequenced in a study of cytomegalovirus exposure and HLA in healthy donors. PCR primers comprised 60 Vbeta and 13 Jbeta primers. The method was immunoSEQ multiplex PCR; TCRdb's version includes in-frame clones alone and lacks a portion of them. The data show around 180,000 clones, 84% seen once. Sequencing input: PBMCs. These receptor sequences come from a girl aged 2-15 years in good health and CMV-seropositive.

The V and J genes are TRBV6-5 and TRBJ2-2; D not certain. V was trimmed by 8 bases and J by 1 base, leaving 14 bases between them. Germline values: CDR1 MNHEY, CDR2 SVGAGI. The CDR3 spans 15 residues. The chain's CDR3 is CASRSLGMNTGELFF. The CDR3 coding sequence is TGTGCCAGCCGAAGCCTAGGAATGAACACCGGGGAGCTGTTTTTT.

This rearrangement joins TRBV29-1 to TRBJ1-4; D is undetermined. Germline CDR1 and CDR2: SQVTM and ANQGSEA. There are 13 residues in the CDR3. With 7 bases removed from V and 7 bases from J, the gap between germline ends came to 16 bases. CDR3 nucleotides: TGCAGCGCGATCAACCGGGTCGGTGAAAAACTGTTTTTT. It codes for CSAINRVGEKLFF.

V is TRBV6-4 and J is TRBJ2-3, with 9 bases fitting TRBD2. The junction had 4 bases not matched to a gene; V was cut back by 4 bases and J by 2 bases. Germline V gene sequence: CDR1 MRHNA, CDR2 SNTAGT. CDR3 length equals 15 residues. This CDR3 is CASSARGGATDTQYF. CDR3 in DNA: TGTGCCAGCAGTGCCCGCGGGGGGGCCACAGATACGCAGTATTTT.

This chain links TRBV30 with TRBJ2-1; 10 bases agree with TRBD1. The CDR3 is 15 amino acids. Germline V gives CDR1 GTSNPN, CDR2 SVGIG (reference sequence). Trimming cost V 3 bases and J 1 base; bases outside gene matches: 3. The CDR3 nucleotides read TGTGCCTGGAGCTGGACAGGGGGGTCCTACAATGAGCAGTTCTTC. Amino acids: CAWSWTGGSYNEQFF.

The genes are TRBV30 and TRBJ2-5, with D possibly being TRBD2 (5 bases). Looked up from germline, CDR1 is GTSNPN and CDR2 is SVGIG (reference sequence). The CDR3 sequence is 13 residues long. The germline V and J ends were trimmed by 4 bases and 7 bases, with 16 bases remaining between them. CDR3 protein: CAWKLSGVGTQYF. DNA of the CDR3: TGTGCCTGGAAGCTCTCCGGGGTTGGGACCCAGTACTTC.

The chain employs TRBV7-2 and TRBJ1-1; D perhaps matches TRBD1 (6 bases). The CDR3 extends over 14 amino acids. Germline V gives CDR1 SGHTA, CDR2 FQGNSA. V lost 5 bases and J 1 base, leaving 11 bases between the germline ends. The CDR3 reads CASSPGHSNTEAFF. The CDR3 bases are TGTGCCAGCAGCCCGGGACATTCGAACACTGAAGCTTTCTTT.

This clone was seen a single time. This chain links TRBV30 with TRBJ1-2; D is perhaps TRBD1 (6 bases). Germline values: CDR1 GTSNPN, CDR2 SVGIG (reference sequence). This CDR3 comprises 14 residues. Trimming stripped 4 bases from V and 6 bases from J, with 18 bases between. The CDR3 reads CAWIQNIQGHGYTF. The CDR3 DNA follows: TGTGCCTGGATCCAAAACATACAGGGACATGGCTACACCTTC.

This rearrangement joins TRBV10-1 to TRBJ2-1, with TRBD2 matching 8 bases. The CDR3 runs 16 residues. The germline V gene encodes CDR1 WNHNN and CDR2 SYGVQD (reference sequence). V lost 3 bases to trimming and J lost 8 bases; unmatched junction nucleotides: 12. The CDR3 sequence: CASSDPVAGGRDEQFF. The DNA of the CDR3 is TGCGCCAGCAGTGACCCGGTGGCGGGAGGACGTGATGAGCAGTTCTTC.

V usage is TRBV5-1 and J usage is TRBJ1-4; D is ambiguous. CDR3 size: 15 residues. Trimming took 3 bases from V and 6 from J, leaving 15 bases between them. Germline V gene sequence: CDR1 SGHRS, CDR2 YFSETQ. CDR3 amino acids: CASSWRGEGDEKLFF. The CDR3 nucleotides read TGCGCCAGCAGCTGGAGAGGTGAAGGAGATGAAAAACTGTTTTTT.

The chain uses TRBV5-4 and TRBJ2-7, with 7 bases aligning to TRBD1. Germline CDR1 SGHNT, CDR2 YYREEE (reference sequence). The CDR3 totals 14 residues. After removal of 4 bases from V and 6 bases from J, the junction contained 10 bases not matched to a gene. In DNA form, the CDR3 reads TGTGCCAGCAGCGGGGGACAGCCCCACGGCGAGCAGTACTTC. As protein: CASSGGQPHGEQYF. The whole variable domain, filled in from reference TRBV5-4 and TRBJ2-7, reads ETGVTQSPTHLIKTRGQQVTLRCSSQSGHNTVSWYQQALGQGPQFIFQYYREEENGRGNFPPRFSGLQFPNYSSELNVNALELDDSALYLCASSGGQPHGEQYFGPGTRLTVT.

Worth noting for this clone: One end of the junction is discordant with germline, which a read error may explain. The gene calls are TRBV7-7 and TRBJ2-1; 11 bases align to TRBD1. The germline V gene has CDR1 SSHAT and CDR2 FNYEAQ (reference sequence). There are 14 residues in the CDR3. The CDR3 loop reads CASSPGQGAHEQFF. The CDR3, as DNA: TGTGCTAGCAGCCCTGGACAGGGGGCTCATGAGCAGTTCTTC.

The chain carries TRBV6-5 and TRBJ2-7, with 7 bases aligning to TRBD2. The CDR3 sequence is 16 residues long. Germline V gene lookup returns CDR1 MNHEY and CDR2 SVGAGI. Trimming at V came to 0 bases and at J to 2 bases, leaving 7 bases not matched to a gene. The CDR3 reads CASSYSIGGSTYEQYF. CDR3 DNA: TGTGCCAGCAGTTACTCGATTGGCGGGAGTACCTACGAGCAGTACTTC.

The chain couples TRBV28 to TRBJ1-2, with D maybe TRBD1 (5 bases). Germline CDR1 and CDR2: MDHEN and SYDVKM. The CDR3 has 12 amino acids. With 2 bases removed from V and 8 bases from J, the gap between germline ends came to 9 bases. The CDR3 loop reads CASSLRGFGYTF. As DNA, the CDR3 is TGTGCCAGCAGTTTAAGGGGTTTCGGCTACACCTTC.

The chain recombines TRBV9 with TRBJ2-3; a weak D match, TRBD2 (5 bases). The CDR3 has 18 residues. Germline V gene sequence: CDR1 SGDLS, CDR2 YYNGEE. The V end lost 4 bases, the J end lost 5 bases, and 26 bases lay between the germline ends. The CDR3 region has the DNA TGTGCCAGCAGCTCAAGAGCGGTCCCTGGCGGGCGGGTAGATACGCAGTATTTT. Translation: CASSSRAVPGGRVDTQYF.

The chain uses TRBV11-3 and TRBJ2-3, with TRBD2 as a possible D gene (6 bases). CDR1 is SGHNT and CDR2 is YENEEA in the germline V gene. Trimming cost V 5 bases and J 4 bases, with 19 bases left between them. This CDR3 is built from 16 residues. This CDR3 is CASSRRGSQGADTQYF. CDR3 DNA sequence: TGTGCCAGCAGCCGGAGGGGTTCGCAGGGTGCAGATACGCAGTATTTT.

The chain recombines TRBV5-1 with TRBJ1-3; D ambiguous. The V and J ends lost 2 bases and 2 bases respectively, with 11 bases between them. This CDR3 has 15 residues. Looked up from germline, CDR1 is SGHRS and CDR2 is YFSETQ. The CDR3 DNA follows: TGCGCCAGCAGCTTAACAGTTTCCCCTGGAAACACCATATATTTT. Protein sequence: CASSLTVSPGNTIYF.

The chain links TRBV9 to TRBJ2-5; TRBD2 is a possible D gene (5 bases). The germline CDR1 and CDR2 sequences are SGDLS and YYNGEE. The CDR3 length is 15 residues. The germline V and J ends were trimmed by 4 bases and 5 bases, with 18 bases remaining between them. The chain's CDR3 is CASSPAGHGVETQYF. CDR3 nucleotides: TGTGCCAGCAGCCCAGCCGGCCACGGGGTTGAGACCCAGTACTTC.

This rearrangement joins TRBV28 to TRBJ1-4, with D possibly TRBD1 on 5 matching bases. With 8 bases removed from V and 0 bases from J, the gap between germline ends came to 7 bases. There are 13 residues in the CDR3. Germline values: CDR1 MDHEN, CDR2 SYDVKM. The CDR3, as DNA: TGTGCCAGCGGGGGGGCAACTAATGAAAAACTGTTTTTT. Translating it yields CASGGATNEKLFF.

The chain couples TRBV5-1 to TRBJ1-2; 8 nucleotides agree with TRBD1. Germline V lookup: CDR1 SGHRS, CDR2 YFSETQ. Trimming removed 4 bases from V and 7 bases from J; junction bases left unmatched: 12. The CDR3 has 15 residues. CDR3 coding DNA: TGCGCCAGCAGCCTGGCAGACAGGGGCCTCTGTGGCTACACCTTC. As protein: CASSLADRGLCGYTF.

The genes are TRBV19 and TRBJ1-2, with 9 nucleotides matching TRBD1. Germline-derived CDR1 and CDR2 are LNHDA and SQIVND (reference sequence). V shed 4 bases and J 10 bases; nucleotides not matched to a gene: 10. The CDR3 is 14 amino acids. CDR3 protein: CASSTPDRGIDYTF. DNA of the CDR3: TGTGCCAGTAGTACCCCGGACAGGGGAATTGACTACACCTTC.

The chain joins TRBV7-2 to TRBJ2-2; a weak D match, TRBD1 (6 bases). Trimming pared 7 bases from V and 6 bases from J, leaving 15 bases between. The CDR3 totals 14 residues. Germline CDR1 SGHTA, CDR2 FQGNSA. CDR3 amino acids: CASTPHGGPGELFF. In DNA, the CDR3 is TGTGCCAGCACCCCCCATGGGGGCCCCGGGGAGCTGTTTTTT.

In its sample, this clone was seen once. The chain combines TRBV5-1 with TRBJ1-2; unclear D gene. Germline lookup yields CDR1 SGHRS and CDR2 YFSETQ. The V end was cut by 0 bases, the J end by 4 bases, with 10 bases between. The CDR3 sequence is 14 residues long. The CDR3 DNA reads as TGCGCCAGCAGCTTGGAAGGCGGAGCCTATGGCTACACCTTC. The encoded protein is CASSLEGGAYGYTF.

This chain connects TRBV5-4 to TRBJ1-1, with D maybe TRBD1 (6 bases). The CDR3 extends over 14 amino acids. Germline loops: CDR1 SGHNT, CDR2 YYREEE (reference sequence). V lost 5 bases and J lost 2, with 13 bases in between. In DNA, the CDR3 is TGTGCCAGCAGGCAGGGGAATTTAAACACTGAAGCTTTCTTT. Amino acid sequence: CASRQGNLNTEAFF.

The chain couples TRBV6-1 to TRBJ1-2; D is ambiguous. Germline assignment: CDR1 MNHNS and CDR2 SASEGT. The CDR3 sequence is 14 residues long. Trimming shortened V by 7 bases and J by 0 bases, and 12 bases separated the two germline ends. The CDR3 reads CASMFTVTNYGYTF. Written as DNA, the CDR3 is TGTGCCAGCATGTTCACAGTCACTAACTATGGCTACACCTTC.

The V call is TRBV12-5, the J call TRBJ2-3; unclear D gene. The CDR3 consists of 13 residues. V was trimmed by 1 base and J by 4 bases, leaving 6 bases between them. Looked up from germline, CDR1 is LGHNT and CDR2 is FRNRAP. The CDR3 protein is CASGLESADTQYF. CDR3 sequence (DNA): TGTGCTAGTGGTTTGGAGTCGGCAGATACGCAGTATTTT.

CDR3 sequence: CASSPIWAEQFF. In DNA form, the CDR3 reads TGTGCCAGCAGTCCGATATGGGCTGAGCAGTTCTTC. V and J are TRBV28 and TRBJ2-1; D uncertain. Between the trimmed V and J ends, which lost 5 bases and 9 bases, there was a span of 11 bases. Germline V gene sequence: CDR1 MDHEN, CDR2 SYDVKM. The CDR3 is 12 amino acids.

This chain uses TRBV5-1 with TRBJ1-2; 8 positions match TRBD1. CDR1 is SGHRS and CDR2 is YFSETQ in the germline V gene. CDR3 length: 14 residues. Germline trimming cut 6 bases from V and 4 bases from J; bases unmatched to any gene: 8. CDR3 DNA sequence: TGCGCCAGCAACTCAGGCGACAGGGGCTATGGCTACACCTTC. Protein: CASNSGDRGYGYTF.

The V and J genes are TRBV29-1 and TRBJ2-7, with D maybe TRBD1 (6 bases). This CDR3 has 11 residues. Germline V CDR1 and CDR2: SQVTM, ANQGSEA. V lost 6 bases and J 5 bases, leaving 11 bases between the germline ends. The CDR3 loop is CSVQTGDEQYV. Written as DNA, the CDR3 is TGCAGCGTACAGACAGGTGACGAGCAGTACGTC.

On this clone itself: At the DNA level, this CDR3 is encoded by other sequences in the same sample as well. The rearrangement joins TRBV7-9 to TRBJ2-5; 9 bases fit TRBD2. Per the germline V gene, CDR1 is SEHNR and CDR2 is FQNEAQ (reference sequence). After removal of 5 bases from V and 5 bases from J, the junction contained 18 bases not matched to a gene. The CDR3 runs to 18 residues. CDR3 bases: TGTGCCAGCAGCCTAGGTGGGGGCGGGAGGGCCGTTATGGAGACCCAGTACTTC. It yields the protein CASSLGGGGRAVMETQYF. The full variable domain, completed using reference TRBV7-9 and TRBJ2-5, is DTGVSQNPRHKITKRGQNVTFRCDPISEHNRLYWYRQTLGQGPEFLTYFQNEAQLEKSRLLSDRFSAERPKGSFSTLEIQRTEQGDSAMYLCASSLGGGGRAVMETQYFGPGTRLLVL.

The V and J genes are TRBV19 and TRBJ1-5; D is possibly TRBD1 (5 bases). V lost 7 bases, J lost 4 bases, and 23 bases lay in between. The CDR3 extends over 17 amino acids. Germline V gene data show CDR1 as LNHDA and CDR2 as SQIVND (reference sequence). CDR3 DNA: TGTGCCAGTATAAATGGCCAGGGTTCGGTTTTTAATCAGCCCCAGCATTTT. This gives the protein CASINGQGSVFNQPQHF.

This clone was detected only a few times. The rearrangement links TRBV6-1 to TRBJ1-1; possible D gene TRBD1, 6 bases. The germline gives CDR1 MNHNS, CDR2 SASEGT. The CDR3 is made up of 11 amino acids. The germline V and J ends were trimmed by 5 bases and 10 bases, with 11 bases remaining between them. CDR3 sequence reads: CASSRQAAAFF. CDR3 DNA: TGTGCCAGCAGTAGACAGGCTGCAGCTTTCTTT.